Below, 10 T cell receptor beta chains from the same sample are listed, as sequenced in a study of control samples from healthy donors and cancer patients. Clones were sequenced by immunoSEQ multiplex PCR, and TCRdb holds only the in-frame ones, with some missing. The sample carries 400,000 to 450,000 clones, around 90% recorded once. Input material: PBMCs. These receptors were obtained from a man aged 40-50 years with head and neck cancer.

The chain carries TRBV5-1 and TRBJ2-1; D is uncertain. CDR3 length equals 14 residues. The germline V gene encodes CDR1 SGHRS and CDR2 YFSETQ. Between the trimmed V and J ends, which lost 0 bases and 1 base, there was a span of 5 bases. CDR3 nucleotide sequence: TGCGCCAGCAGCTTGGACATGTCCTACAATGAGCAGTTCTTC. Amino acids: CASSLDMSYNEQFF.

V gene TRBV12-3 or TRBV12-4 combines with J gene TRBJ2-7; D may be TRBD2 (6 bases). Trimming cost V 6 bases and J 1 base, with 10 bases left between them. The CDR3 has 13 residues. The CDR3: CASRRGRSYEQYF. CDR3 coding DNA: TGTGCCAGCAGGCGGGGCAGATCCTACGAGCAGTACTTC.

This chain connects TRBV27 to TRBJ1-6, with 10 bases fitting TRBD1. The CDR3 sequence is 16 residues long. Germline values: CDR1 MNHEY, CDR2 SMNVEV (reference sequence). V shed 6 bases, J shed 7 bases, and the junction held 9 bases outside the gene matches. CDR3 sequence: CASRATGGAGNSPLHF. The CDR3 bases are TGTGCCAGCAGAGCGACAGGGGGCGCGGGAAATTCACCCCTCCACTTT.

This chain links TRBV27 with TRBJ2-2; D not resolved. This CDR3 spans 17 amino acids. Between the trimmed V and J ends, which lost 5 bases and 4 bases, there was a span of 20 bases. The germline gives CDR1 MNHEY, CDR2 SMNVEV (reference sequence). CDR3 loop: CASSTLQTLVGTGELFF. For the CDR3, the DNA is TGTGCCAGCAGTACGCTACAGACCCTGGTGGGCACCGGGGAGCTGTTTTTT.

This clone was detected only once. V is TRBV6-2 or TRBV6-3 and J is TRBJ2-7, with D possibly TRBD1 on 6 matching bases. The CDR3 is 14 amino acids. Germline CDR1 is MNHEY and CDR2 is SVGEGT. Deletions cut 3 bases from V and 3 bases from J, with 12 bases between. The CDR3 nucleotides read TGTGCCAGCAGTTATCCAGGCAGGGGCTACGAGCAGTACTTC. This translates into CASSYPGRGYEQYF.

V and J are TRBV4-2 and TRBJ2-5; possible D gene TRBD2, 7 bases. Germline lookup yields CDR1 LGHNA and CDR2 YNFKEQ. Trimming took 6 bases from V and 2 from J, leaving 22 bases between them. There are 17 residues in the CDR3. Here the CDR3 DNA reads TGTGCCAGCAGTCTGTATCAGGGCGGGGGCCTTCAAGAGACCCAGTACTTC. Its protein is CASSLYQGGGLQETQYF.

This rearrangement joins TRBV7-3 to TRBJ2-1, with TRBD2 matching over 8 bases. Trimming took 0 bases from V and 12 from J; bases not matched to a gene: 10. This CDR3 comprises 15 residues. Germline V gives CDR1 SGHTA, CDR2 FQGTGA. In DNA, the CDR3 is TGTGCCAGCAGCTTAACGGGGACTAGTGACTCAGGGCAGTTCTTC. This sequence encodes CASSLTGTSDSGQFF.

The chain is built from TRBV19 and TRBJ2-6; D may be TRBD1 or TRBD2 (5 bases each). The CDR3 is 19 amino acids. Germline V gene data show CDR1 as LNHDA and CDR2 as SQIVND (reference sequence). The V and J ends lost 8 bases and 4 bases respectively, with 27 bases between them. The CDR3 is CASSATPGPFLGGANVLTF. CDR3 nucleotides: TGTGCCAGTTCCGCAACTCCGGGACCCTTTCTAGGAGGGGCCAACGTCCTGACTTTC. Combining the CDR3 with reference TRBV19 and TRBJ2-6 gives the whole variable domain DGGITQSPKYLFRKEGQNVTLSCEQNLNHDAMYWYRQDPGQGLRLIYYSQIVNDFQKGDIAEGYSVSREKKESFPLTVTSAQKNPTAFYLCASSATPGPFLGGANVLTFGAGSRLTVL.

The CDR3 sequence is CASSLYRDGTEAFF. The DNA for the CDR3 is TGTGCCAGCAGTTTATATAGAGACGGGACTGAAGCTTTCTTT. This chain joins TRBV27 and TRBJ1-1; no firm D call. The CDR3 length is 14 residues. Germline V gene data show CDR1 as MNHEY and CDR2 as SMNVEV (reference sequence). The V end was cut by 1 base, the J end by 5 bases, with 11 bases between.

The rearrangement joins TRBV18 to TRBJ2-1; tentatively, D is TRBD2 (6 bases). The CDR3 totals 13 residues. Per the germline V gene, CDR1 is KGHSH and CDR2 is LQKENI. V lost 8 bases and J lost 0, with 8 bases in between. This CDR3 reads CASRLGSYNEQFF. The CDR3 DNA reads TGTGCCAGCCGACTAGGCTCCTACAATGAGCAGTTCTTC.